Shown below are 29 T cell receptor beta chains from a single sample sequenced in a study of a mutant IDH1 vaccine in newly diagnosed glioma. The time point was: week 11, during vaccination. Vaccine doses each comprised 300 ug of mutant IDH1 20-mer peptide, with topical imiquimod. Profiling relied on immunoSEQ multiplex PCR, and the TCRdb table lists in-frame clones only, not all of them. The profile shows some 60,000 clones, 84% of them singletons. Their target antigens are unknown. Sample: PBMCs, taken from a glioma patient whose treatment included an IDH1 peptide vaccine. The source is a man between 25 and 39 years old with glioma.

This rearrangement joins TRBV30 to TRBJ1-2, with D possibly TRBD1 on 5 matching bases. The germline V gene encodes CDR1 GTSNPN and CDR2 SVGIG (reference sequence). The CDR3 is 14 amino acids. V was trimmed by 3 bases and J by 5 bases, leaving 16 bases between them. CDR3 sequence (DNA): TGTGCCTGGAGGGGGCAGGGAGACCCGTATGGCTACACCTTC. Its translation: CAWRGQGDPYGYTF.

This clone was seen once. This chain uses TRBV5-1 with TRBJ2-2, with 7 bases lining up with TRBD1. The CDR3 consists of 14 residues. Trimming cost V 0 bases and J 5 bases; bases outside gene matches: 1. Germline V gene data show CDR1 as SGHRS and CDR2 as YFSETQ. CDR3 sequence: CASSLEGATGELFF. As DNA, the CDR3 is TGCGCCAGCAGCTTGGAGGGGGCGACCGGGGAGCTGTTTTTT.

This chain uses TRBV4-2 with TRBJ1-1; D is perhaps TRBD1 (5 bases). This CDR3 is built from 14 residues. The ends were cut back, 5 bases at V and 5 bases at J, with 15 bases in the middle. CDR1 and CDR2 (germline): LGHNA, YNFKEQ. The CDR3 region has the DNA TGTGCCAGCAGCTTGGGTCAGGGAAGAACTGAAGCTTTCTTT. This gives the protein CASSLGQGRTEAFF.

The rearrangement links TRBV5-4 to TRBJ2-7; D is ambiguous. Trimming removed 4 bases at V and 3 bases at J, with 17 bases between. Germline V gene data show CDR1 as SGHNT and CDR2 as YYREEE (reference sequence). The length of the CDR3 is 15 residues. This CDR3 reads CASSQDFGDSYEQYF. CDR3 nucleotide sequence: TGTGCCAGCAGCCAAGATTTTGGCGATAGCTACGAGCAGTACTTC.

J is TRBJ1-4 and V is TRBV6-5, with D possibly matching TRBD1 (5 bases). V was clipped by 5 bases and J by 6 bases, with 16 bases between them. The CDR3 covers 15 residues. Germline CDR1 and CDR2: MNHEY and SVGAGI. The CDR3 protein is CASSPQSGGYEKLFF. As DNA, the CDR3 is TGTGCCAGCAGTCCTCAATCGGGGGGGTATGAAAAACTGTTTTTT.

This chain joins TRBV5-1 and TRBJ1-1; the D is unclear. CDR1 and CDR2 (germline): SGHRS, YFSETQ. CDR3 length: 12 residues. Trimming left V 1 base short and J 5 bases short, with 6 bases between. The CDR3 spells CASSLQGTEAFF. CDR3 sequence (DNA): TGCGCCAGCAGCTTGCAAGGGACTGAAGCTTTCTTT.

The chain carries TRBV6-1 and TRBJ2-1; D possibly corresponds to TRBD2 (6 bases). The CDR3 length is 13 residues. Trimming removed 7 bases from V and 5 bases from J, with 12 bases in between. Germline-derived CDR1 and CDR2 are MNHNS and SASEGT. CDR3 coding DNA: TGTGCCAGCAAGGGTTGGGGGGACAATGAGCAGTTCTTC. It translates to CASKGWGDNEQFF.

The chain employs TRBV12-5 and TRBJ2-3; 7 positions match TRBD1. The CDR3 contains 14 residues. In germline, CDR1 is LGHNT, CDR2 FRNRAP. V shed 7 bases and J 2 bases; nucleotides not matched to a gene: 6. The CDR3 DNA follows: TGTGCTAGTGCCATGGACAGGTCCACAGATACGCAGTATTTT. Amino acids: CASAMDRSTDTQYF.

V and J are TRBV2 and TRBJ2-1; TRBD1 is a possible D gene (6 bases). Germline CDR1 SNHLY, CDR2 FYNNEI. This CDR3 spans 15 amino acids. V dropped 6 bases and J dropped 6 bases, with 18 bases sitting between them. The CDR3 sequence: CASSETGFQGNEQFF. The CDR3 DNA follows: TGTGCCAGCAGCGAAACAGGGTTCCAGGGCAATGAGCAGTTCTTC.

The chain employs TRBV6-6 and TRBJ1-2; D is perhaps TRBD1 (5 bases). V lost 2 bases and J lost 12, with 16 bases in between. The CDR3 sequence is 13 residues long. From germline, CDR1 is MNHNY and CDR2 SVGAGI (reference sequence). CDR3 in DNA: TGTGCCAGCAGTTACGGGGGGGAAACAGGCCACACCTTC. The encoded protein is CASSYGGETGHTF.

The V gene is TRBV5-6, the J gene TRBJ1-2; D remains ambiguous. Trimming shortened V by 2 bases and J by 13 bases, and 18 bases separated the two germline ends. CDR1 and CDR2 (germline): SGHDT, YYEEEE. CDR3 length equals 13 residues. Here the CDR3 reads CASSFLSQAAFTF. In nucleotides, the CDR3 is TGTGCCAGCAGCTTTTTGAGTCAGGCCGCGTTCACCTTC.

This clone appeared a few times. The V gene is TRBV6-1, the J gene TRBJ2-5; possible D gene TRBD2, 7 bases. The CDR3 totals 15 residues. CDR1 is MNHNS, CDR2 SASEGT, per germline. V gave up 0 bases and J gave up 1 base, with 9 bases separating them. The CDR3 region has the DNA TGTGCCAGCAGTGAAGCGGGAGGGGGCCAAGAGACCCAGTACTTC. This codes for CASSEAGGGQETQYF.

On this clone itself: Its ends do not fully match the called genes, so a read error is possible. The J gene is TRBJ1-1, the V gene TRBV28; possibly TRBD1 for D (6 bases). The CDR3 contains 16 residues. Germline V gene lookup returns CDR1 MDHEN and CDR2 SYDVKM. The CDR3 region is CASRLSGGLINTEAFF. Here the CDR3 DNA reads TGTGCCAGCAGGTTATCGGGGGGCCTAATAAACACTGAAGCTTTCTTT.

V usage is TRBV4-1 and J usage is TRBJ2-7, with 10 bases identical to TRBD1. The V gene's germline CDR1 is MGHRA and CDR2 YSYEKL. The CDR3 covers 16 residues. The V gene end was trimmed by 5 bases and the J gene end by 1 base; junction bases not matched to a gene: 8. The CDR3, as DNA: TGCGCCAGCAGCGTACGGGACAGGGGAATGTCCTACGAGCAGTACTTC. Its translation: CASSVRDRGMSYEQYF.

The chain uses TRBV4-2 and TRBJ2-1, with D possibly being TRBD2 (5 bases). CDR3 size: 14 residues. Germline CDR1 and CDR2: LGHNA and YNFKEQ. Between the trimmed V and J ends, which lost 8 bases and 2 bases, there was a span of 13 bases. The CDR3 reads CASCPAVTYNEQFF. In DNA, the CDR3 is TGTGCCAGCTGCCCAGCGGTTACCTACAATGAGCAGTTCTTC.

This clone was recorded only once. This chain connects TRBV27 to TRBJ2-5; maybe TRBD2 (5 bases). CDR3 length equals 14 residues. Germline-derived CDR1 and CDR2 are MNHEY and SMNVEV (reference sequence). Trimming left V 3 bases short and J 5 bases short, with 13 bases between. CDR3 residues: CASSFAGTGETQYF. The CDR3 DNA reads as TGTGCCAGCAGTTTTGCGGGTACGGGGGAGACCCAGTACTTC.

This chain joins TRBV7-9 and TRBJ2-7; 12 bases are a match to TRBD1. CDR3 length equals 14 residues. Germline V gene data show CDR1 as SEHNR and CDR2 as FQNEAQ (reference sequence). J lost 7 bases, V lost 5 bases, and 6 bases had no gene match. The CDR3 DNA is TGTGCCAGCAGCGACCGGGACAGGGGGCAAGAGCAGTACTTC. It encodes CASSDRDRGQEQYF.

The chain employs TRBV27 and TRBJ2-7, with no clear D. This CDR3 is 11 amino acids long. Germline lookup yields CDR1 MNHEY and CDR2 SMNVEV (reference sequence). Trimming removed 6 bases from V and 4 bases from J, with 7 bases in between. Here the CDR3 DNA reads TGTGCCAGCAGGGGGTCTTACGAGCAGTACTTC. Amino acids: CASRGSYEQYF.

CDR3 protein: CASSLGGTGEGYEQYF. CDR3 nucleotides: TGTGCCAGCAGCTTAGGGGGGACAGGTGAGGGCTACGAGCAGTACTTC. V and J are TRBV7-9 and TRBJ2-7, with 8 bases that match TRBD1. Germline values: CDR1 SEHNR, CDR2 FQNEAQ (reference sequence). V was pared by 1 base and J by 3 bases, with 8 bases of the junction left unmatched. The length of the CDR3 is 16 residues.

V usage is TRBV29-1 and J usage is TRBJ2-3; perhaps D is TRBD1 or TRBD2 (6 bases each). This CDR3 has 15 amino acids. Trimming pared 4 bases from V and 4 bases from J, leaving 18 bases between. Germline CDR1 reads SQVTM; CDR2 reads ANQGSEA. DNA for the CDR3: TGCAGCGTTGTGGGGGCCGGAGGGTGGGCAGATACGCAGTATTTT. This codes for CSVVGAGGWADTQYF.

The chain has TRBV28 and TRBJ2-7, with 7 nucleotides matching TRBD2. The germline V gene encodes CDR1 MDHEN and CDR2 SYDVKM. V dropped 4 bases and J dropped 2; count of bases not matched to a gene: 5. This CDR3 contains 14 residues. The CDR3 spells CASSSSGNAYEQYF. CDR3 sequence (DNA): TGTGCCAGCAGTTCCAGCGGGAACGCCTACGAGCAGTACTTC.

J is TRBJ2-7 and V is TRBV19; D remains ambiguous. V was clipped by 0 bases and J by 3 bases, with 9 bases between them. Germline assignment: CDR1 LNHDA and CDR2 SQIVND (reference sequence). The CDR3 length is 14 residues. The CDR3 DNA sequence: TGTGCCAGTAGTATAGACAGGCAAGGCTACGAGCAGTACTTC. Its translation is CASSIDRQGYEQYF.

The rearrangement links TRBV9 to TRBJ2-3, with D possibly being TRBD2 (5 bases). The germline V and J ends were trimmed by 0 bases and 11 bases, with 10 bases remaining between them. In germline, CDR1 is SGDLS, CDR2 YYNGEE. CDR3 length equals 12 residues. The CDR3 nucleotides read TGTGCCAGCAGCGTAGGGAGACTACGGCAGTATTTT. Its protein product is CASSVGRLRQYF.

Turning to this clone: The junction differs from germline at one of its ends, possibly a read error. The chain has TRBV6-6 and TRBJ2-2, with 7 nucleotides matching TRBD1. The CDR3 has 13 amino acids. From germline, CDR1 is MNHNY and CDR2 SVGAGI (reference sequence). Here the CDR3 reads CASSDRDTGELFF. The CDR3, as DNA: TGTGCCAGCAGTGACAGGGACACAGGGGAGCTGTTTTTT.

The chain couples TRBV20-1 to TRBJ2-1, with D maybe TRBD2 (5 bases). Germline V gene sequence: CDR1 DFQATT, CDR2 SNEGSKA (reference sequence). V was cut by 3 bases and J by 8 bases, with 8 bases left in between. The CDR3 sequence is 11 residues long. CDR3 amino acids: CSARRADEQFF. The CDR3 nucleotides are TGCAGTGCTAGGCGAGCGGATGAGCAGTTCTTC.

This clone was counted only a few times. The chain couples TRBV19 to TRBJ2-3, with TRBD2 matching 11 bases. Trimming cost V 4 bases and J 7 bases; bases outside gene matches: 7. The CDR3 extends over 15 amino acids. The germline gives CDR1 LNHDA, CDR2 SQIVND (reference sequence). CDR3 in DNA: TGTGCCAGTAGTAACTCCCCTAGCGGGAGGAATACGCAGTATTTT. Encoded protein: CASSNSPSGRNTQYF.

This clone was detected once. The rearrangement uses TRBV29-1 and TRBJ2-5, with a weak D call TRBD2 (6 bases). V gave up 6 bases and J gave up 2 bases, with 10 bases separating them. This CDR3 is 12 amino acids long. Germline V CDR1 and CDR2: SQVTM, ANQGSEA. The CDR3 sequence: CSVHRGQETQYF. CDR3 DNA sequence: TGCAGCGTCCACCGGGGGCAAGAGACCCAGTACTTC.

This chain links TRBV28 with TRBJ1-1; D unresolved. The CDR3 is made up of 14 amino acids. Trimming stripped 1 base from V and 1 base from J, with 7 bases between. Germline CDR1 MDHEN, CDR2 SYDVKM. The CDR3 loop reads CASSLFAENTEAFF. CDR3 DNA: TGTGCCAGCAGTTTATTCGCAGAGAACACTGAAGCTTTCTTT.

This clone has more than one count but fewer than ten. The J gene is TRBJ1-1, the V gene TRBV10-3; no definite D call. Between the trimmed V and J ends, which lost 10 bases and 2 bases, there was a span of 17 bases. This CDR3 spans 14 amino acids. Per the germline V gene, CDR1 is ENHRY and CDR2 is SYGVKD. The CDR3 DNA reads as TGTGCCACCGGCGGTGGGCCGATAAACACTGAAGCTTTCTTT. Amino acids: CATGGGPINTEAFF.